The entry below describes one TCR beta chain. Authors' data handling: Reference gene primer amplification gave nucleated cell count estimates. Sequencing used immunoSEQ multiplex PCR; TCRdb keeps in-frame clones, though not all of them. Clone size and V and J calls were adopted from that table, with D and trimming inferred from the DNA. The top ten clones hold approximately 2.9% of a sample with 250,000 or so clones, 91% of them seen once. This entry comes from a study of blood T cell repertoires in COVID-19. The wider study: The origin of the acute and convalescent COVID-19 samples was the United States, Italy and Spain.

Looked up from germline, CDR1 is SGHNT and CDR2 is YYREEE (reference sequence). V dropped 4 bases and J dropped 0 bases, with 15 bases sitting between them. This CDR3 comprises 16 residues. Sequencing was performed on PBMCs or T cells enriched from blood (not recorded which). The receptor was derived from a man aged 35-49 years who had been exposed to COVID-19. V and J are TRBV5-4 and TRBJ2-3; D remains unclear. The CDR3, as DNA: TGTGCCAGCAGCCACCAACTTAGTCTAAGCACAGATACGCAGTATTTT. Amino acids: CASSHQLSLSTDTQYF.